This record covers a single T cell receptor beta chain. V shed 4 bases and J shed 6 bases, with 12 bases lying between them. The CDR3 spans 13 residues. Germline CDR1 and CDR2: MNHEY and SMNVEV (reference sequence). The sample comes from a study of blood T cell repertoires in COVID-19. Overall study: Specimens from acute and convalescent COVID-19 originated in the United States, Italy and Spain. From T cells, B-cell-depleted T cells, or PBMCs came the material, which was cDNA or gDNA.

Source study methods: Amplifying reference gene primers gave estimates of nucleated cell counts. Only in-frame clones appear in the TCRdb table, and some are missing; sequencing was by immunoSEQ multiplex PCR. V and J calls and clone size are as listed in that table; D and trimming were resolved from the DNA. The table shows some 230,000 clones, with roughly 81% occurring only once. The chain couples TRBV27 to TRBJ1-1, with D possibly TRBD1 on 6 matching bases. The receptor was derived from a man between 35 and 55 years old with acute or convalescent COVID-19. The material sequenced was peripheral blood. The CDR3 loop reads CASSWTAPSEAFF. The CDR3, as DNA: TGTGCCAGCAGTTGGACAGCCCCGTCTGAAGCTTTCTTT.